The present TCR beta chain was sequenced within a study of blood T cells in healthy people across ages. This CDR3 comprises 13 residues. Germline-derived CDR1 and CDR2 are MNHEY and SVGEGT. V dropped 11 bases and J dropped 4 bases, with 14 bases sitting between them. Study observations and caveats: With naive T cell percentage, TCR beta diversity showed a strong correlation. Changes seen in expanded clonotypes were possibly confounded by donor CMV status left unknown.

Sample-barcoded 5' priming and a J-beta primer mix drove a second PCR of about 6 to 12 cycles. Every cDNA molecule carried a tag from a template-switch adaptor bearing 12 random nucleotides. One entry per CDR3 protein results from TCRdb running MiXCR on the 5' RACE reads. The table shows over 950,000 distinct CDR3 sequences, with around two fifths occurring only once. In regard to this clonotype: As yet, its antigen is unknown.

Ten milliliters of peripheral blood were drawn from each donor into EDTA-treated tubes. The specimen sequenced was blood. The TCR sequence derives from a man between 18 and 29 years old in good health. The chain couples TRBV6-2 or TRBV6-3 to TRBJ2-2; D is possibly TRBD1 (7 bases). DNA of the CDR3: TGTGCCGTCGCTCAGGGGGGCACCGGGGAGCTGTTTTTT. Encoded protein: CAVAQGGTGELFF.